Listed below are T cell receptor beta chains from one sample, sequenced in a study of blood T cells in healthy people across ages. Each CDR3 protein is one row after TCRdb ran MiXCR on the 5' RACE reads. The sample records about 760,000 distinct CDR3 sequences, 20% to 30% being singletons. These data also formed part of another study, on T cells of mothers and their children.

Sequenced input: blood. The receptors were sampled from a boy younger than 18 in good health. Each CDR3 is given with its conserved first and last residue. The D gene is left open where the match is weak. Expanded clones are given a class, and other clones once, few, many or no size at all.

NA	TRBV20-1	TRBJ1-2	NA	CSASETRRYGYTF	TGCAGTGCTAGTGAGACAAGGAGGTATGGCTACACCTTC
few	TRBV20-1	TRBJ2-7	TRBD2	CSATVAGGNEQYF	TGCAGTGCTACGGTAGCGGGGGGCAACGAGCAGTACTTC
few	TRBV29-1	TRBJ2-5	TRBD2	CSVILAGDLETQYF	TGCAGCGTCATTCTAGCGGGAGATTTAGAGACCCAGTACTTC
NA	TRBV11-2	TRBJ1-4	NA	CASSSRSRGNEKLFF	TGTGCCAGTAGCTCCCGTTCTCGCGGGAATGAAAAACTGTTTTTT
few	TRBV13	TRBJ1-2	TRBD1	CASSLGRGHQYGYTF	TGTGCCAGCAGCTTAGGAAGGGGGCATCAGTATGGCTACACCTTC
few	TRBV6-6	TRBJ2-7	NA	CASSYGQRYEQYF	TGTGCCAGCAGTTACGGGCAGAGATACGAGCAGTACTTC
few	TRBV24-1	TRBJ2-5	NA	CATRESGGGETQYF	TGTGCCACCAGAGAATCAGGGGGAGGAGAGACCCAGTACTTC
NA	TRBV5-1	TRBJ2-5	TRBD2	CASSPDGTGGRQETQYF	TGCGCCAGCAGCCCTGATGGGACGGGCGGGAGGCAAGAGACCCAGTACTTC
NA	TRBV2	TRBJ2-1	NA	CASVRDNEQFF	TGTGCCAGCGTCAGGGACAATGAGCAGTTCTTC
few	TRBV25-1	TRBJ1-6	NA	CASSERQDYNSPLHF	TGTGCCAGCAGTGAGCGACAAGACTATAATTCACCCCTCCACTTT
NA	TRBV16	TRBJ1-4	NA	CASSQFRGKLFF	TGTGCCAGCAGCCAGTTCCGCGGAAAACTGTTTTTT
NA	TRBV10-3	TRBJ1-5	NA	CAISGDKNQPQHF	TGTGCCATCAGTGGGGACAAAAATCAGCCCCAGCATTTT
NA	TRBV29-1	TRBJ2-1	NA	CSVEIYSGPSEQFF	TGCAGCGTTGAAATCTATTCCGGCCCCTCTGAGCAGTTCTTC
many	TRBV9	TRBJ2-2	NA	CASSVAKGNTGELFF	TGTGCCAGCAGCGTAGCAAAGGGGAACACCGGGGAGCTGTTTTTT
few	TRBV29-1	TRBJ2-2	TRBD2	CSVDPGTSDTGELFF	TGCAGCGTTGACCCCGGGACTAGCGATACCGGGGAGCTGTTTTTT
NA	TRBV18	TRBJ2-6	NA	CASSRDISGADVLTF	TGTGCCAGCTCACGTGACATATCTGGGGCCGACGTCCTGACTTTC
NA	TRBV4-3	TRBJ2-5	NA	CASSQGGIGETQYF	TGCGCCAGCAGCCAAGGGGGGATAGGAGAGACCCAGTACTTC
few	TRBV4-2	TRBJ2-6	TRBD1	CASSLHGQDNVLTF	TGTGCCAGCAGCCTTCATGGACAGGACAACGTCCTGACTTTC
NA	TRBV19	TRBJ2-7	NA	CASSPFNGAADYEQYF	TGTGCCAGTAGTCCCTTTAACGGGGCGGCGGACTACGAGCAGTACTTC
few	TRBV20-1	TRBJ2-6	NA	CSATEVGSGANVLTF	TGCAGTGCCACGGAAGTAGGCTCTGGGGCCAACGTCCTGACTTTC
NA	TRBV7-2	TRBJ2-1	TRBD1	CASSLVGTAYNNEQFF	TGTGCCAGCAGCTTAGTAGGGACAGCATACAACAATGAGCAGTTCTTC
few	TRBV5-1	TRBJ2-5	NA	CASSLAVVQETQYF	TGCGCCAGCAGCTTGGCCGTAGTCCAAGAGACCCAGTACTTC
NA	TRBV5-1	TRBJ2-7	NA	CASSFGLRGRIYEQYF	TGCGCCAGCAGCTTTGGGTTGCGGGGTCGAATCTACGAGCAGTACTTC
NA	TRBV6-1	TRBJ2-3	NA	CASSVRSYVLSDTQYF	TGTGCCAGCAGTGTAAGGTCCTATGTTCTGTCAGATACGCAGTATTTT
few	TRBV29-1	TRBJ2-5	NA	CSVGDTGTRETQYF	TGCAGCGTGGGGGATACAGGGACCCGGGAGACCCAGTACTTC
few	TRBV9	TRBJ2-7	NA	CASSVTGSAYEQYF	TGTGCCAGCAGCGTAACAGGGTCGGCCTACGAGCAGTACTTC
few	TRBV6-2/TRBV6-3	TRBJ2-7	TRBD1	CASSYPGQPYEQYF	TGTGCCAGCAGTTACCCGGGACAGCCCTACGAGCAGTACTTC
once	TRBV28	TRBJ2-3	NA	CASSLAPLPQYF	TGTGCCAGCAGTTTGGCCCCTCTGCCGCAGTATTTT
NA	TRBV18	TRBJ2-7	TRBD1	CASSNGQGGYEQYF	TGTGCCAGCTCAAACGGACAGGGGGGCTACGAGCAGTACTTC
few	TRBV29-1	TRBJ1-3	NA	CSVEPDGGNTIYF	TGCAGCGTTGAGCCGGACGGTGGAAACACCATATATTTT
few	TRBV7-2	TRBJ2-2	NA	CASSLSSLDRELFF	TGTGCCAGCAGCTTAAGTAGTCTCGACCGGGAGCTGTTTTTT
NA	TRBV4-3	TRBJ1-4	NA	CASSQEGGEPNEKLFF	TGCGCCAGCAGCCAAGAGGGCGGGGAGCCTAATGAAAAACTGTTTTTT
NA	TRBV12-3/TRBV12-4	TRBJ2-2	NA	CASSLRQTNTGELFF	TGTGCCAGCAGTTTACGACAGACGAACACCGGGGAGCTGTTTTTT
NA	TRBV3-1	TRBJ2-5	NA	CASSQEGAAQYF	TGTGCCAGCAGCCAAGAAGGGGCTGCGCAGTACTTC
few	TRBV5-1	TRBJ2-5	NA	CASSLAGSAQETQYF	TGCGCCAGCAGCTTGGCCGGTTCAGCACAAGAGACCCAGTACTTC
NA	TRBV13	TRBJ2-5	TRBD2	CASSLGISGRGHETQYF	TGTGCCAGCAGCTTAGGTATTAGCGGGAGAGGTCACGAGACCCAGTACTTC
few	TRBV29-1	TRBJ2-7	NA	CSVEEPGGVEQYF	TGCAGCGTTGAAGAACCTGGGGGCGTCGAGCAGTACTTC
NA	TRBV20-1	TRBJ2-1	NA	CSARDPQRGNEQFF	TGCAGTGCTAGAGATCCACAGAGGGGCAATGAGCAGTTCTTC
once	TRBV12-3/TRBV12-4	TRBJ2-1	TRBD2	CASRGDSGNNEQFF	TGTGCCAGCAGGGGTGATAGCGGGAACAATGAGCAGTTCTTC
NA	TRBV7-9	TRBJ1-6	NA	CASSLGGLHSPLHF	TGTGCCAGCAGCTTAGGAGGGTTACATTCACCCCTCCACTTT
NA	TRBV7-9	TRBJ1-3	TRBD1	CASSPGQGGGNTIYF	TGTGCCAGCAGCCCCGGACAGGGGGGCGGAAACACCATATATTTT
few	TRBV15	TRBJ2-5	NA	CAASPPRPETQYF	TGTGCCGCCAGCCCCCCGAGGCCCGAGACCCAGTACTTC
few	TRBV28	TRBJ2-5	NA	CASTRGQQETQYF	TGTGCCAGCACAAGAGGACAGCAAGAGACCCAGTACTTC
NA	TRBV11-2	TRBJ2-3	NA	CASSYRLDTQYF	TGTGCCAGCAGCTATCGATTGGATACGCAGTATTTT
NA	TRBV20-1	TRBJ2-5	NA	CSARGGGMETQYF	TGCAGTGCCCGAGGAGGGGGCATGGAGACCCAGTACTTC
many	TRBV7-6	TRBJ1-4	NA	CASSLRGDEKLFF	TGTGCCAGCAGCTTAAGAGGGGATGAAAAACTGTTTTTT
few	TRBV18	TRBJ2-3	TRBD2	CASSGLAATDTQYF	TGTGCCAGCTCAGGGCTAGCGGCCACAGATACGCAGTATTTT
NA	TRBV12-5	TRBJ2-5	NA	CASGLGGERFQETQYF	TGTGCTAGTGGTTTGGGAGGGGAACGTTTTCAAGAGACCCAGTACTTC
NA	TRBV4-1	TRBJ1-1	NA	CASTGLGTEAFF	TGCGCCAGCACAGGGTTGGGCACTGAAGCTTTCTTT
NA	TRBV7-3	TRBJ2-1	TRBD2	CASSPASGGNYNEQFF	TGTGCCAGCAGCCCCGCTAGCGGGGGGAACTACAATGAGCAGTTCTTC
NA	TRBV7-2	TRBJ2-5	NA	CASSLGASNQETQYF	TGTGCCAGCAGCTTGGGGGCCTCAAACCAAGAGACCCAGTACTTC
NA	TRBV11-2	TRBJ2-5	TRBD2	CASRHLITSVQETQYF	TGTGCCAGCAGGCACCTTATAACTAGCGTCCAAGAGACCCAGTACTTC
NA	TRBV21-1	TRBJ1-2	NA	CASSKREDTNYGYTF	TGTGCCAGCAGCAAGAGAGAAGATACTAACTATGGCTACACCTTC
NA	TRBV29-1	TRBJ2-3	NA	CSVPLDTQYF	TGCAGCGTTCCTTTAGATACGCAGTATTTT
NA	TRBV7-9	TRBJ2-1	TRBD2	CASSGEALAGGPEQFF	TGTGCCAGCAGCGGAGAGGCACTAGCGGGAGGCCCTGAGCAGTTCTTC
few	TRBV12-3/TRBV12-4	TRBJ2-7	NA	CASSGDKRTYEQYF	TGTGCCAGCAGTGGCGACAAGCGAACCTACGAGCAGTACTTC
NA	TRBV20-1	TRBJ2-5	TRBD2	CSASTLAGQETQYF	TGCAGTGCTAGTACCCTAGCGGGACAAGAGACCCAGTACTTC
NA	TRBV20-1	TRBJ1-2	NA	CSAPPTGNNYGYTF	TGCAGTGCTCCCCCGACAGGCAACAACTATGGCTACACCTTC
once	TRBV20-1	TRBJ2-1	TRBD2	CSAKTSVSSYNEQFF	TGCAGTGCTAAGACTAGCGTTAGCTCCTACAATGAGCAGTTCTTC